Detailed here is one T cell receptor (beta chain). Using immunoSEQ multiplex PCR, the repertoire was profiled, and TCRdb retains in-frame clones only, with some absent. This table holds 150,000 to 200,000 clones, around 93% found once. The sample originates from a study of control samples from healthy donors and cancer patients. The CDR3 has 13 amino acids. The germline V gene encodes CDR1 SNHLY and CDR2 FYNNEI. The V segment lost 4 bases and the J segment 8 bases; nucleotides outside the gene matches: 6. The chain uses TRBV2 and TRBJ1-2, with TRBD1 matching over 8 bases. The TCR comes from a woman aged 60-75 years in good health. The sample comprised blood. The CDR3 DNA follows: TGTGCCAGCAGTGTAGCAGGGGGCAGGGGCTACACCTTC. Its translation: CASSVAGGRGYTF.